The T cell receptor (beta chain) described here comes from a study of neurological immune-mediated disorders. Overall study context: Multiple sclerosis patients (n of about 35) included some 31 with relapsing-remitting and 3 with secondary progressive disease.

V lost 3 bases, J lost 4 bases, and 19 bases lay in between. Germline-derived CDR1 and CDR2 are SGHRS and YFSETQ. CDR3 size: 16 residues. This clonotype was seen many times. Its antigen is still unknown. General study points: TCR clonal expansion peaked in HTLV-1-associated myelopathy patients and was lowest in multiple sclerosis patients. No sharing of CDR3 amino acid sequences was observed among expanded clones across subjects, suggesting private repertoires in all groups.

The cDNA was generated by 5'RACE with 10-nucleotide random UMIs. TCRdb fed the 5' RACE reads into MiXCR, producing one record per CDR3 protein. The sample lists fewer than 75,000 distinct CDR3 sequences, under 5% seen once, with 5.5% to 8% in the top ten. The origin of this receptor is a man aged 25 to 40 with multiple sclerosis. The rearrangement joins TRBV5-1 to TRBJ1-1, with D tentatively TRBD1 (5 bases). What was sequenced was PBMCs. This chain's CDR3 is CASSSDITLPGTEAFF. As DNA, the CDR3 is TGCGCCAGCAGCTCGGACATAACCCTCCCTGGCACTGAAGCTTTCTTT.